Shown below are 27 T cell receptor beta chains from a single sample sequenced in a study of CD4+ T cells in melanoma. Sequencing used immunoSEQ multiplex PCR; TCRdb keeps in-frame clones, though not all of them. Of 90,000 to 130,000 clones listed, about 90% were seen once; the top ten hold 3.3%. Material: peripheral blood. The origin of the receptors is a human donor with melanoma.

The rearrangement uses TRBV7-9 and TRBJ2-6; a weak D match, TRBD2 (6 bases). V was trimmed by 4 bases and J by 6 bases, leaving 19 bases between them. This CDR3 region has 17 residues. CDR1 is SEHNR, CDR2 FQNEAQ, per germline (reference sequence). The CDR3 is CASSSPPGGGLANVLTF. CDR3 nucleotides: TGTGCCAGCAGCTCCCCGCCCGGTGGGGGGTTGGCCAACGTCCTGACTTTC. Filled out from reference TRBV7-9 and TRBJ2-6, the complete variable domain reads DTGVSQNPRHKITKRGQNVTFRCDPISEHNRLYWYRQTLGQGPEFLTYFQNEAQLEKSRLLSDRFSAERPKGSFSTLEIQRTEQGDSAMYLCASSSPPGGGLANVLTFGAGSRLTVL.

The V and J genes are TRBV7-9 and TRBJ2-3, with D perhaps TRBD2 (6 bases). This CDR3 comprises 14 residues. Germline CDR1 reads SEHNR; CDR2 reads FQNEAQ (reference sequence). V was cut by 1 base and J by 7 bases, with 12 bases left in between. The CDR3 nucleotides read TGTGCCAGCAGCTTAGGGACTAACGTGTATACGCAGTATTTT. Protein sequence: CASSLGTNVYTQYF.

V gene TRBV5-6 combines with J gene TRBJ2-5; tentative D call: TRBD1 (6 bases). Germline values: CDR1 SGHDT, CDR2 YYEEEE. The CDR3 has 14 amino acids. Trimming stripped 4 bases from V and 5 bases from J, with 15 bases between. CDR3 loop: CASSVGQLGETQYF. The DNA for the CDR3 is TGTGCCAGCAGCGTCGGACAGTTAGGGGAGACCCAGTACTTC.

The J gene is TRBJ1-5, the V gene TRBV19; 7 bases fit TRBD1. Losses at the gene ends were 3 bases for V and 2 bases for J; bases not matched to a gene: 19. This CDR3 contains 20 residues. Germline CDR1 is LNHDA and CDR2 is SQIVND (reference sequence). The CDR3 DNA reads as TGTGCCAGTAGTATCCCCTCACTTGGACAGGACCTTTGGGGCAATCAGCCCCAGCATTTT. Its translation: CASSIPSLGQDLWGNQPQHF. The full variable domain, its missing parts supplied by reference TRBV19 and TRBJ1-5, is DGGITQSPKYLFRKEGQNVTLSCEQNLNHDAMYWYRQDPGQGLRLIYYSQIVNDFQKGDIAEGYSVSREKKESFPLTVTSAQKNPTAFYLCASSIPSLGQDLWGNQPQHFGDGTRLSIL.

J is TRBJ2-7 and V is TRBV11-3, with 12 positions matching TRBD1. After removal of 5 bases from V and 4 bases from J, the junction contained 18 bases not matched to a gene. Germline loops: CDR1 SGHNT, CDR2 YENEEA. The CDR3 has 19 amino acids. The CDR3 nucleotides read TGTGCCAGCAGCCGAGAGGGCGCATCTCGGGACAGGGGGCTATACGAGCAGTACTTC. Residues: CASSREGASRDRGLYEQYF.

On this clone: This specimen includes other DNA sequences encoding the same CDR3. This chain uses TRBV2 with TRBJ2-3; TRBD1 or TRBD2 may be the D gene (5 bases each). There are 13 residues in the CDR3. V lost 6 bases, J lost 0 bases, and 7 bases lay in between. CDR1 and CDR2 (germline): SNHLY, FYNNEI. CDR3 amino acids: CASRWDSTDTQYF. The CDR3 region has the DNA TGTGCCAGCAGATGGGACAGCACAGATACGCAGTATTTT.

V gene TRBV30 combines with J gene TRBJ1-5; no clear D gene. CDR1 GTSNPN and CDR2 SVGIG come from the germline V gene (reference sequence). Trimming cost V 2 bases and J 2 bases, with 7 bases left between them. The length of the CDR3 is 13 residues. CDR3 residues: CAWSKGRNQPQHF. The CDR3 DNA reads TGTGCCTGGAGTAAGGGTCGCAATCAGCCCCAGCATTTT.

CDR3 DNA sequence: TGTGCCAGCAGCTCCCGGCTAAGCTCCTACGAGCAGTACTTC. Translation gives CASSSRLSSYEQYF. This chain connects TRBV6-6 to TRBJ2-7; D is unclear. The V and J ends lost 6 bases and 0 bases respectively, with 12 bases between them. Germline CDR1 and CDR2: MNHNY and SVGAGI (reference sequence). The CDR3 is 14 amino acids.

This clone occurred once. V gene TRBV7-9 combines with J gene TRBJ1-2; D remains unclear. Germline V lookup: CDR1 SEHNR, CDR2 FQNEAQ (reference sequence). Trimming stripped 1 base from V and 8 bases from J, with 14 bases between. CDR3 length equals 14 residues. The CDR3 DNA reads TGTGCCAGCAGCTTAGAGTCGCGTCCAGCCGGCTACACCTTC. This sequence encodes CASSLESRPAGYTF.

V and J are TRBV30 and TRBJ1-6, with TRBD1 matching over 7 bases. V lost 1 base, J lost 9 bases, and 9 bases stayed unmatched. Germline CDR1 GTSNPN, CDR2 SVGIG (reference sequence). The CDR3 has 15 residues. CDR3 protein: CAWSGGVTGRSPLHF. CDR3 in DNA: TGTGCCTGGAGTGGGGGGGTGACAGGGCGTTCACCCCTCCACTTT.

The chain recombines TRBV27 with TRBJ2-1; tentatively, D is TRBD2 (6 bases). Trimming removed 3 bases at V and 9 bases at J, with 15 bases between. Germline V gives CDR1 MNHEY, CDR2 SMNVEV (reference sequence). The CDR3 runs 14 residues. In DNA, the CDR3 is TGTGCCAGCAGTTTGTACCCCCGGGGAGGTGAGCAGTTCTTC. Translation: CASSLYPRGGEQFF.

The rearrangement links TRBV7-3 to TRBJ2-3; the D gene is possibly TRBD1 (5 bases). Germline V gives CDR1 SGHTA, CDR2 FQGTGA. Trimming took 5 bases from V and 0 from J, leaving 15 bases between them. This CDR3 region has 16 residues. The CDR3 DNA reads as TGTGCCAGCAGCGTGTCTGGGGCCGTGAGCACAGATACGCAGTATTTT. It yields the protein CASSVSGAVSTDTQYF.

The chain couples TRBV6-1 to TRBJ2-3; maybe TRBD2 (7 bases). Trimming cost V 7 bases and J 0 bases, with 11 bases left between them. The germline V gene encodes CDR1 MNHNS and CDR2 SASEGT. This CDR3 has 14 residues. The CDR3 DNA reads as TGTGCCAGCACGGCGGGGGCGAGCACAGATACGCAGTATTTT. This translates into CASTAGASTDTQYF.

V is TRBV12-5 and J is TRBJ2-5; 12 positions match TRBD2. The CDR3 has 15 amino acids. Germline-derived CDR1 and CDR2 are LGHNT and FRNRAP. V shed 10 bases and J 2 bases; nucleotides not matched to a gene: 8. The CDR3 is CATTDGLAGQETQYF. As DNA, the CDR3 is TGTGCTACCACCGACGGACTAGCGGGACAAGAGACCCAGTACTTC.

The chain employs TRBV5-4 and TRBJ1-6; D uncertain. Germline V gene sequence: CDR1 SGHNT, CDR2 YYREEE (reference sequence). V was pared by 0 bases and J by 0 bases, with 4 bases between. The CDR3 sequence is 15 residues long. For the CDR3, the DNA is TGTGCCAGCAGCTTGGATAGCTCCTATAATTCACCCCTCCACTTT. This encodes CASSLDSSYNSPLHF.

This clone was detected once. The chain couples TRBV9 to TRBJ2-1; D tentatively fits TRBD1 or TRBD2 (5 bases each). The V gene lost 4 bases and the J gene lost 6 bases, with 14 bases spanning the gap. The germline V gene encodes CDR1 SGDLS and CDR2 YYNGEE. The CDR3 runs 14 residues. The CDR3 DNA sequence: TGTGCCAGCAGCTCTTGGGGACCAGGCAATGAGCAGTTCTTC. This translates into CASSSWGPGNEQFF.

V and J are TRBV18 and TRBJ2-2, with D perhaps TRBD2 (5 bases). Per germline, CDR1 KGHSH and CDR2 LQKENI. The CDR3 is 14 residues long. With 3 bases removed from V and 8 bases from J, the gap between germline ends came to 13 bases. The CDR3 reads CASSPDFLGGELFF. DNA for the CDR3: TGTGCCAGCTCACCGGACTTCCTTGGGGGGGAGCTGTTTTTT. Filled out from reference TRBV18 and TRBJ2-2, the complete variable domain reads NAGVMQNPRHLVRRRGQEARLRCSPMKGHSHVYWYRQLPEEGLKFMVYLQKENIIDESGMPKERFSAEFPKEGPSILRIQQVVRGDSAAYFCASSPDFLGGELFFGEGSRLTVL.

CDR3 residues: CASSQETVTDTQYF. As DNA, the CDR3 is TGCGCCAGCAGCCAAGAAACAGTAACAGATACGCAGTATTTT. This chain connects TRBV4-1 to TRBJ2-3; no clear D. Looked up from germline, CDR1 is MGHRA and CDR2 is YSYEKL. V was shortened by 0 bases and J by 3 bases, with 7 bases between the two germline ends. This CDR3 comprises 14 residues.

V and J are TRBV9 and TRBJ1-3, with unresolved D. The CDR3 consists of 13 residues. Per the germline V gene, CDR1 is SGDLS and CDR2 is YYNGEE. V gave up 0 bases and J gave up 4 bases, with 5 bases separating them. This CDR3 reads CASSVGHGNTIYF. CDR3 bases: TGTGCCAGCAGCGTAGGGCACGGAAACACCATATATTTT.

V and J are TRBV23-1 and TRBJ2-5, with D perhaps TRBD1 or TRBD2 (7 bases each). TRBV23-1 is identified as an open reading frame with a role that is uncertain. CDR3 length equals 13 residues. Trimming removed 7 bases at V and 4 bases at J, with 13 bases between. The CDR3 here is CASTQGGIETQYF. The CDR3 DNA reads as TGCGCCAGCACCCAGGGGGGGATAGAGACCCAGTACTTC.

The chain employs TRBV4-2 and TRBJ2-7; 8 positions match TRBD2. The CDR3 is 12 amino acids. Germline V gene sequence: CDR1 LGHNA, CDR2 YNFKEQ. Trimming took 4 bases from V and 7 from J; bases not matched to a gene: 3. The CDR3 loop is CASSLGTSEQYF. DNA of the CDR3: TGTGCCAGCAGCCTCGGGACTAGTGAGCAGTACTTC.

V usage is TRBV4-3 and J usage is TRBJ2-7; 9 bases are shared with TRBD2. This CDR3 has 17 residues. The germline CDR1 and CDR2 sequences are LGHNA and YSLEER. V shed 1 base, J shed 6 bases, and the junction held 13 bases outside the gene matches. The CDR3 DNA is TGCGCCAGCAGCCAAGGAAACAAGGCGGGAGGGCTGAGCGAGCAGTACTTC. Its translation is CASSQGNKAGGLSEQYF.

The chain has TRBV4-1 and TRBJ1-5; 10 positions agree with TRBD1. There are 17 residues in the CDR3. Losses at the gene ends were 0 bases for V and 6 bases for J; bases not matched to a gene: 8. Germline V gives CDR1 MGHRA, CDR2 YSYEKL. As DNA, the CDR3 is TGCGCCAGCAGCCAAGAGGGGATACGGACAGGGGGTCAGCCCCAGCATTTT. This translates into CASSQEGIRTGGQPQHF.

The J gene is TRBJ2-3, the V gene TRBV28, with TRBD1 as a possible D gene (5 bases). Deletions cut 4 bases from V and 2 bases from J, with 25 bases between. The CDR3 length is 19 residues. Germline V gene sequence: CDR1 MDHEN, CDR2 SYDVKM. Here the CDR3 DNA reads TGTGCCAGCAGTTCCCTTTACCGGCAGGGCCCCCCACCCACAGATACGCAGTATTTT. Its protein product is CASSSLYRQGPPPTDTQYF.

The chain combines TRBV27 with TRBJ2-1; 15 bases match TRBD2. This CDR3 is 17 amino acids long. Germline CDR1 and CDR2: MNHEY and SMNVEV (reference sequence). V shed 7 bases and J 6 bases; nucleotides not matched to a gene: 10. CDR3 sequence: CASTWTSGRAYGNEQFF. CDR3 coding DNA: TGTGCCAGCACTTGGACTAGCGGGAGGGCCTATGGCAATGAGCAGTTCTTC.

This clone was observed once. The J gene is TRBJ2-7, the V gene TRBV20-1; no clear D gene. This CDR3 region has 11 residues. Germline V lookup: CDR1 DFQATT, CDR2 SNEGSKA (reference sequence). The V end was cut by 2 bases, the J end by 2 bases, with 4 bases between. Here the CDR3 DNA reads TGCAGTGCTAGATTAGCCTACGAGCAGTACTTC. Its translation: CSARLAYEQYF.

V is TRBV29-1 and J is TRBJ2-1; D not certain. Germline CDR1 reads SQVTM; CDR2 reads ANQGSEA. The CDR3 has 9 amino acids. Trimming cost V 8 bases and J 10 bases, with 9 bases left between them. In DNA, the CDR3 is TGCAGCACTAAACGAGAGCAGTTCTTC. Its protein product is CSTKREQFF.